What follows are 20 T cell receptor beta chains derived from one specimen sequenced in a study of T cell repertoires in cytomegalovirus infection. Each CDR3 protein is one row after TCRdb ran MiXCR on the reads. Seen here are 450,000 to 600,000 distinct CDR3 sequences, 30% to 35% observed once, and the top ten hold roughly 15%. Antigens for these TCRs are unknown. The sequencing here drew on cultured PBMCs, taken from culture after CMV antigen stimulation. The receptors were sampled from a human donor in good health (CMV status not recorded). Some clones in this sample may be carry-over from other donors' samples.

The chain recombines TRBV30 with TRBJ1-2, with a tentative D call TRBD1 (6 bases). Trimming took 7 bases from V and 5 from J, leaving 14 bases between them. The CDR3 extends over 12 amino acids. The V gene's germline CDR1 is GTSNPN and CDR2 SVGIG (reference sequence). In DNA form, the CDR3 reads TGTGCCTCGATCCTAGGGGGATATGGCTACACCTTC. It specifies CASILGGYGYTF.

This clonotype was detected a few times. J is TRBJ2-1 and V is TRBV28; 8 nucleotides align to TRBD2. The germline CDR1 and CDR2 sequences are MDHEN and SYDVKM. CDR3 length: 12 amino acids. The V segment lost 5 bases and the J segment 14 bases; nucleotides outside the gene matches: 8. The CDR3 spells CASSLIAGSEFF. The CDR3 DNA reads as TGTGCCAGCAGTCTAATAGCGGGGTCGGAGTTCTTC.

The chain recombines TRBV5-1 with TRBJ2-2; a possible D gene is TRBD1 (6 bases). Germline V CDR1 and CDR2: SGHRS, YFSETQ. The V and J ends lost 8 bases and 0 bases respectively, with 11 bases between them. The CDR3 consists of 14 residues. The CDR3 spells CASRQATNTGELFF. The CDR3 region has the DNA TGCGCCAGTCGACAGGCGACGAACACCGGGGAGCTGTTTTTT.

The chain uses TRBV20-1 and TRBJ1-2; 11 nucleotides agree with TRBD1. The CDR3 has 14 residues. The V gene end was trimmed by 5 bases and the J gene end by 7 bases; junction bases not matched to a gene: 9. From germline, CDR1 is DFQATT and CDR2 SNEGSKA (reference sequence). CDR3 amino acids: CSAPPGQGEGGYTF. The CDR3 DNA reads TGCAGTGCTCCTCCGGGACAGGGGGAAGGTGGCTACACCTTC.

The J gene is TRBJ2-7, the V gene TRBV6-5; D could derive from TRBD1 or TRBD2 (6 bases each). This CDR3 is built from 14 residues. V dropped 6 bases and J dropped 7 bases, with 19 bases sitting between them. The germline gives CDR1 MNHEY, CDR2 SVGAGI. The CDR3 loop is CASRQGLLGGEQYF. The DNA of the CDR3 is TGTGCCAGCAGACAGGGTCTGTTGGGGGGTGAGCAGTACTTC.

In its sample, this clonotype was seen a few times. The chain links TRBV2 to TRBJ1-5; D is ambiguous. The CDR3 has 12 residues. V was cut by 9 bases and J by 2 bases, with 8 bases left in between. Germline CDR1 and CDR2: SNHLY and FYNNEI. CDR3 sequence (DNA): TGTGCCAGTGGCCGTGGCAATCAGCCCCAGCATTTT. Encoded protein: CASGRGNQPQHF.

This clonotype was detected only a few times. The chain uses TRBV7-2 and TRBJ1-1; tentative D call: TRBD1 (6 bases). Germline V lookup: CDR1 SGHTA, CDR2 FQGNSA. V was clipped by 2 bases and J by 6 bases, with 10 bases between them. CDR3 length: 13 amino acids. The CDR3: CASSLQGWAEAFF. The DNA for the CDR3 is TGTGCCAGCAGCTTACAGGGGTGGGCTGAAGCTTTCTTT.

V is TRBV19 and J is TRBJ2-1; 11 bases are a match to TRBD2. Germline values: CDR1 LNHDA, CDR2 SQIVND (reference sequence). V was clipped by 10 bases and J by 6 bases; unmatched bases: 5. The CDR3 totals 13 residues. In DNA form, the CDR3 reads TGTGCCACTCGACTAGCGGGAATCAATGAGCAGTTCTTC. Protein: CATRLAGINEQFF.

This chain joins TRBV4-3 and TRBJ1-4; D gene ambiguous. Germline loops: CDR1 LGHNA, CDR2 YSLEER. The CDR3 has 16 amino acids. The germline V and J ends were trimmed by 0 bases and 8 bases, with 16 bases remaining between them. CDR3 coding DNA: TGCGCCAGCAGCCAAGATCGGACGGGGAGCGGGGAAAAACTGTTTTTT. Translated: CASSQDRTGSGEKLFF.

This clonotype was detected many times. V and J are TRBV2 and TRBJ2-1, with 9 bases aligning to TRBD2. Germline-derived CDR1 and CDR2 are SNHLY and FYNNEI. The CDR3 totals 15 residues. The ends lost 4 bases at V and 4 bases at J; junction bases unmatched: 5. The CDR3 DNA sequence: TGTGCCAGCAGTGGGACTAGCGATATTTACAATGAGCAGTTCTTC. Translating gives CASSGTSDIYNEQFF. The full variable domain, completed using reference TRBV2 and TRBJ2-1, is EPEVTQTPSHQVTQMGQEVILRCVPISNHLYFYWYRQILGQKVEFLVSFYNNEISEKSEIFDDQFSVERPDGSNFTLKIRSTKLEDSAMYFCASSGTSDIYNEQFFGPGTRLTVL.

The CDR3 is CASSLAPPGGETQYF. The CDR3 nucleotides read TGTGCCAGCAGCTTAGCGCCTCCGGGAGGAGAGACCCAGTACTTC. V is TRBV7-6 and J is TRBJ2-5, with 7 positions matching TRBD2. The CDR3 contains 15 residues. V was pared by 0 bases and J by 4 bases, with 5 bases of the junction left unmatched. Germline V gives CDR1 SGHVS, CDR2 FNYEAQ.

This clonotype was observed a handful of times. The CDR3 DNA sequence: TGTGCCAGCAGCACCGGGACTCTAACCACAGATACGCAGTATTTT. This encodes CASSTGTLTTDTQYF. The chain uses TRBV12-3 or TRBV12-4 and TRBJ2-3; D may be TRBD2 (6 bases). CDR3 length: 15 residues. Trimming took off 6 bases at V and 2 bases at J, with 15 bases between the two ends.

The table lists this clonotype with many counts. The chain links TRBV7-9 to TRBJ2-3, with 8 bases aligning to TRBD2. The germline V gene has CDR1 SEHNR and CDR2 FQNEAQ (reference sequence). J gave up 4 bases and V 5 bases, and 11 bases lay outside the gene matches. CDR3 length equals 16 residues. In DNA, the CDR3 is TGTGCCAGCAGCCCCCCCGAGCGGGAGACGGCAGATACGCAGTATTTT. Protein: CASSPPERETADTQYF.

This clonotype has more than one count but fewer than ten. J is TRBJ2-1 and V is TRBV19, with 7 bases fitting TRBD2. CDR1 is LNHDA and CDR2 is SQIVND in the germline V gene (reference sequence). This CDR3 spans 15 amino acids. With 3 bases clipped from V and 6 bases from J, the junction kept 8 bases outside the gene matches. CDR3 protein: CASSILGGSFNEQFF. The CDR3 coding sequence is TGTGCCAGTAGTATTCTTGGCGGGAGTTTCAATGAGCAGTTCTTC.

The gene calls are TRBV29-1 and TRBJ2-1; possible D gene TRBD2, 6 bases. V was cut by 0 bases and J by 7 bases, with 13 bases left in between. The CDR3 covers 14 residues. The germline CDR1 and CDR2 sequences are SQVTM and ANQGSEA. CDR3 bases: TGCAGCGTTGAAGATCTGTGGGCGGGGAATGAGCAGTTCTTC. Its translation is CSVEDLWAGNEQFF.

This chain links TRBV10-2 with TRBJ2-1, with D possibly being TRBD1 (6 bases). The length of the CDR3 is 11 residues. CDR1 is WSHSY, CDR2 SAAADI, per germline. Trimming left V 8 bases short and J 7 bases short, with 9 bases between. The CDR3 nucleotides are TGCGCCAGCGGGGGCCGGAATGAGCAGTTCTTC. It encodes CASGGRNEQFF.

Only a few counts were recorded for this clonotype. The chain recombines TRBV7-2 with TRBJ1-2, with D hard to call. The germline CDR1 and CDR2 sequences are SGHTA and FQGNSA. Trimming left V 5 bases short and J 8 bases short, with 12 bases between. The CDR3 consists of 12 residues. The CDR3 DNA sequence: TGTGCCAGCAGCATGTATGGCGGGGGCTACACCTTC. Residues: CASSMYGGGYTF.

This clonotype was found a few times. V is TRBV11-2 and J is TRBJ2-1; D call uncertain. Looked up from germline, CDR1 is SGHAT and CDR2 is FQNNGV. With 1 base removed from V and 5 bases from J, the gap between germline ends came to 6 bases. This CDR3 contains 13 residues. The CDR3 DNA follows: TGTGCCAGCAGCTTAGTCCGGGACAATGAGCAGTTCTTC. Protein sequence: CASSLVRDNEQFF.

This clonotype has a single count. The chain has TRBV28 and TRBJ1-1; 7 bases are shared with TRBD1. The CDR3 has 15 residues. CDR1 and CDR2 from the germline V gene are MDHEN and SYDVKM. The V segment lost 5 bases and the J segment 6 bases; nucleotides outside the gene matches: 12. The CDR3 DNA follows: TGTGCCAGCAGTCTCCCGACAGGGCGGGCAGCTGAAGCTTTCTTT. Translated, it gives CASSLPTGRAAEAFF. Full variable domain (outside the CDR3, taken from reference TRBV28 and TRBJ1-1): DVKVTQSSRYLVKRTGEKVFLECVQDMDHENMFWYRQDPGLGLRLIYFSYDVKMKEKGDIPEGYSVSREKKERFSLILESASTNQTSMYLCASSLPTGRAAEAFFGQGTRLTVV.

This sequence joins TRBV6-2 or TRBV6-3 and TRBJ1-1; D remains unclear. Trimming pared 3 bases from V and 5 bases from J, leaving 13 bases between. Germline assignment: CDR1 MNHEY and CDR2 SVGEGT. The CDR3 has 14 amino acids. The CDR3 coding sequence is TGTGCCAGCAGTTATTCTCCAGATGGGACTGAAGCTTTCTTT. Its translation: CASSYSPDGTEAFF.